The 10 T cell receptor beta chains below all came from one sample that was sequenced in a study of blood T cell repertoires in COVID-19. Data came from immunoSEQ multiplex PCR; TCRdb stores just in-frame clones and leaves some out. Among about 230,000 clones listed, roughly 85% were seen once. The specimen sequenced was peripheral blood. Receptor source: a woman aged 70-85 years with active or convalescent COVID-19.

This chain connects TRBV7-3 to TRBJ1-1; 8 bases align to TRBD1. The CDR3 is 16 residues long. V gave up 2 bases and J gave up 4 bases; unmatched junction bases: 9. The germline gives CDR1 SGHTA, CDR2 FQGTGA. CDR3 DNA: TGTGCCAGCAGCTTATTAGGGACAGGTCGGGGCACTGAAGCTTTCTTT. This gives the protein CASSLLGTGRGTEAFF.

CDR3: CASSQGLRRHEQYF. CDR3 nucleotide sequence: TGTGCCAGCAGCCAAGGATTGAGGCGACACGAGCAGTACTTC. This chain links TRBV3-1 (or the pseudogene TRBV3-2) with TRBJ2-7, with D uncertain. Germline assignment: CDR1 LGHDT and CDR2 YNNKEL (reference sequence). The CDR3 runs 14 residues. Trimming took off 1 base at V and 5 bases at J, with 12 bases between the two ends.

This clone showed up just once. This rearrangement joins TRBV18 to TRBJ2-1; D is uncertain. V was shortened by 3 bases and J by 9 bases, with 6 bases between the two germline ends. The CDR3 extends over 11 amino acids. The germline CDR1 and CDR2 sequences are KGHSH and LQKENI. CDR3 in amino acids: CASSPTGEQFF. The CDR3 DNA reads TGTGCCAGCTCACCGACGGGTGAGCAGTTCTTC.

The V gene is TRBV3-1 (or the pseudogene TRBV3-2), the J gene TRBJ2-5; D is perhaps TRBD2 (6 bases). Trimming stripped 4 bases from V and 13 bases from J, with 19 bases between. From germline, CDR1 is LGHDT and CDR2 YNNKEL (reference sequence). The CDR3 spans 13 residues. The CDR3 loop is CASSPAVGGGRYF. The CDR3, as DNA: TGTGCCAGCAGCCCGGCGGTCGGGGGAGGCCGGTACTTC.

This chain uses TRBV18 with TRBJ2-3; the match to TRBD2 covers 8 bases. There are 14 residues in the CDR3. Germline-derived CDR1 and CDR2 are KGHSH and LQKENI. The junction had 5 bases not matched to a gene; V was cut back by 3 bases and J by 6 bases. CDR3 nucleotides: TGTGCCAGCTCACCGGCGGGGACTAGGGATACGCAGTATTTT. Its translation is CASSPAGTRDTQYF.

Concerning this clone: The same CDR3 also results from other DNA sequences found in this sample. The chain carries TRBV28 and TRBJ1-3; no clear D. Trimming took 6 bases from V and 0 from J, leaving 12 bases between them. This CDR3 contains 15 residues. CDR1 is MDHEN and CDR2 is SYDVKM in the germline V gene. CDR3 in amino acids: CASSSGSNSGNTIYF. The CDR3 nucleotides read TGTGCCAGCAGCTCCGGGTCCAACTCTGGAAACACCATATATTTT. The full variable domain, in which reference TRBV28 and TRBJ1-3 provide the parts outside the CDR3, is DVKVTQSSRYLVKRTGEKVFLECVQDMDHENMFWYRQDPGLGLRLIYFSYDVKMKEKGDIPEGYSVSREKKERFSLILESASTNQTSMYLCASSSGSNSGNTIYFGEGSWLTVV.

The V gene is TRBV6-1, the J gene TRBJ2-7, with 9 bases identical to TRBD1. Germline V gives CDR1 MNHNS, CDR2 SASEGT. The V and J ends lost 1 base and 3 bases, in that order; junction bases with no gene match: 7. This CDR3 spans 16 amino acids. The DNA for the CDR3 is TGTGCCAGCAGTGAAGGGCCGGGACAGGGAGGCTACGAGCAGTACTTC. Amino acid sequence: CASSEGPGQGGYEQYF.

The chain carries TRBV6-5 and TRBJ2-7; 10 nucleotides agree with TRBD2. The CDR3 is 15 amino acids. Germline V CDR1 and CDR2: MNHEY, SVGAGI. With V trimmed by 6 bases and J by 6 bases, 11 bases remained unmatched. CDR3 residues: CASSRRTSGLGEQYF. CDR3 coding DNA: TGTGCCAGCAGCCGTCGGACTAGCGGTCTGGGCGAGCAGTACTTC.

CDR3 bases: TGCGCCAGCAGCTTGACTAGCGGGAGTTACGAGCAGTACTTC. This sequence encodes CASSLTSGSYEQYF. J is TRBJ2-7 and V is TRBV5-1, with 11 positions matching TRBD2. The CDR3 spans 14 residues. Trimming cost V 1 base and J 4 bases; bases outside gene matches: 1. CDR1 SGHRS and CDR2 YFSETQ come from the germline V gene. The full variable domain, completed using reference TRBV5-1 and TRBJ2-7, is KAGVTQTPRYLIKTRGQQVTLSCSPISGHRSVSWYQQTPGQGLQFLFEYFSETQRNKGNFPGRFSGRQFSNSRSEMNVSTLELGDSALYLCASSLTSGSYEQYFGPGTRLTVT.

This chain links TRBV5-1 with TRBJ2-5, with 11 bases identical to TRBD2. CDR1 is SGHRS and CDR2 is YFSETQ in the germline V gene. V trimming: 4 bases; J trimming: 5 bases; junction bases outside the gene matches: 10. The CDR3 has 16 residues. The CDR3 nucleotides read TGCGCCAGCAGCGCCTTAGCGGGAGGGCCGTGGGAGACCCAGTACTTC. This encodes CASSALAGGPWETQYF.